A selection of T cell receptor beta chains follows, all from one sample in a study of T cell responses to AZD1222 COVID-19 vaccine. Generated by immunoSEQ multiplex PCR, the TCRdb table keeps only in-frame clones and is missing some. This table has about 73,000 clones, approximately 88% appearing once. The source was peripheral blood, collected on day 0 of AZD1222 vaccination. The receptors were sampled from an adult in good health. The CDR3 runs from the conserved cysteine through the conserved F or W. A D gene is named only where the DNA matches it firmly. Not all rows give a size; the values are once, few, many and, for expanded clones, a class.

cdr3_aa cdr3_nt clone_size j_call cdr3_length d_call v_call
CASSQATENTEAFF TGTGCCAGCAGCCAAGCAACTGAGAACACTGAAGCTTTCTTT few TRBJ1-1 14 - TRBV3-1/TRBV3-2
CASDPPPGGNTEAFF TGTGCCAGCGACCCACCTCCGGGGGGCAACACTGAAGCTTTCTTT - TRBJ1-1 15 - TRBV28
CASSPTGDPTLYGYTF TGCGCCAGCAGCCCTACAGGGGACCCGACCCTATATGGCTACACCTTC - TRBJ1-2 16 TRBD1 TRBV5-1
CASSFQVNTEAFF TGCGCCAGCAGCTTTCAGGTGAACACTGAAGCTTTCTTT - TRBJ1-1 13 - TRBV5-1
CASSQESSGGADTQYF TGTGCCAGCAGCCAAGAATCTAGCGGGGGGGCAGATACGCAGTATTTT - TRBJ2-3 16 TRBD2 TRBV4-2
CASRAGLQGTGELFF TGTGCCAGCAGGGCCGGACTCCAGGGGACCGGGGAGCTGTTTTTT - TRBJ2-2 15 - TRBV2
CASSSRPYNEQFF TGTGCCAGCAGTTCCAGGCCTTACAATGAGCAGTTCTTC - TRBJ2-1 13 - TRBV28
CASSAWDREGYTF TGTGCCAGTAGTGCCTGGGACAGGGAGGGCTACACCTTC - TRBJ1-2 13 TRBD1 TRBV19
CASSSSRTDTQYF TGTGCCAGCAGCTCTTCTCGCACAGATACGCAGTATTTT - TRBJ2-3 13 - TRBV7-3
CAWSWKSGWYF TGTGCCTGGAGTTGGAAGTCTGGGTGGTACTTC - TRBJ2-7 11 - TRBV30
CASSVGVIGGWTGELFF TGTGCCAGCAGCGTAGGGGTGATAGGGGGATGGACCGGGGAGCTGTTTTTT - TRBJ2-2 17 - TRBV9
CASSLAGGYEQYF TGTGCCAGCAGTTTAGCGGGGGGCTACGAGCAGTACTTC once TRBJ2-7 13 TRBD2 TRBV27
CAWSGGGGNGYTF TGTGCCTGGAGTGGGGGTGGGGGTAATGGCTACACCTTC - TRBJ1-2 13 - TRBV30
CASSLAQGSEQYF TGTGCCAGCAGCTTAGCTCAGGGATCCGAGCAGTACTTC once TRBJ2-7 13 - TRBV11-3
CASSYSYQQTGRQETQYF TGTGCCAGCAGTTACTCCTATCAGCAAACAGGGAGGCAAGAGACCCAGTACTTC - TRBJ2-5 18 - TRBV6-2/TRBV6-3
CASSLEGTELYGYTF TGTGCCAGCAGCTTGGAGGGGACCGAACTCTATGGCTACACCTTC once TRBJ1-2 15 - TRBV5-6
CASSQDEIAYLTGELFF TGCGCCAGCAGCCAAGATGAAATAGCGTATCTCACCGGGGAGCTGTTTTTT - TRBJ2-2 17 - TRBV4-1
CASSGGLAGTYEQYF TGTGCCAGCAGCGGAGGACTAGCGGGGACCTACGAGCAGTACTTC - TRBJ2-7 15 TRBD2 TRBV5-5
CASSLGLGSNTGELFF TGTGCCAGCAGCTTAGGTCTCGGATCGAACACCGGGGAGCTGTTTTTT once TRBJ2-2 16 - TRBV7-6
CASSQDHGESGGTYEQYF TGCGCCAGCAGCCAAGATCACGGAGAGTCGGGGGGGACCTACGAGCAGTACTTC - TRBJ2-7 18 TRBD2 TRBV4-3
CASSDLGTANYGYTF TGTGCCAGCAGTGATTTAGGGACTGCCAACTATGGCTACACCTTC once TRBJ1-2 15 - TRBV2
CASSYGLAGDSYEQYF TGTGCCAGCAGTTACGGCTTGGCAGGAGACTCCTACGAGCAGTACTTC - TRBJ2-7 16 - TRBV27
CASSYSDRVPYEQYF TGTGCCAGCAGTTACTCCGACAGGGTGCCCTACGAGCAGTACTTC - TRBJ2-7 15 TRBD1 TRBV6-6
CSARVVHELFF TGCAGTGCTAGAGTCGTGCACGAACTGTTTTTT - TRBJ1-4 11 - TRBV20-1
CASSEVGTAGETQYF TGTGCCAGCAGTGAAGTTGGGACCGCGGGGGAGACCCAGTACTTC few TRBJ2-5 15 - TRBV6-1
CASSDVVQETQYF TGTGCCAGCAGTGATGTGGTACAAGAGACCCAGTACTTC - TRBJ2-5 13 - TRBV6-1
CASSQVTGGNQPQHF TGCGCCAGCAGCCAAGTGACAGGGGGCAATCAGCCCCAGCATTTT - TRBJ1-5 15 TRBD1 TRBV4-1
CASSLRGSGRQETQYF TGTGCCAGCAGCTTACGGGGTAGCGGAAGACAAGAGACCCAGTACTTC - TRBJ2-5 16 - TRBV9
CASSVADRGQGGYTF TGTGCCAGCAGCGTAGCCGACAGGGGGCAGGGAGGCTACACCTTC - TRBJ1-2 15 TRBD1 TRBV9
CASSLTGRSSYNSPLHF TGTGCCAGTAGTTTAACGGGACGGAGCTCCTATAATTCACCCCTCCACTTT - TRBJ1-6 17 - TRBV19
CASSGQPNTEAFF TGTGCCAGCAGCGGACAGCCGAACACTGAAGCTTTCTTT - TRBJ1-1 13 - TRBV7-3
CASSSLTSGEGEQFF TGTGCCAGCAGTTCCCTGACTAGCGGGGAGGGTGAGCAGTTCTTC few TRBJ2-1 15 TRBD2 TRBV27
CASSTGGRGVRTEAFF TGCGCCAGCAGCACTGGTGGCAGGGGAGTCCGCACTGAAGCTTTCTTT - TRBJ1-1 16 - TRBV5-1
CASSHRFDRYSNYEQYF TGTGCCAGCAGCCACAGATTCGACAGGTATTCCAATTACGAGCAGTACTTC once TRBJ2-7 17 - TRBV5-4
CSAPRTGGGNPEAFF TGCAGCGCTCCTAGGACAGGCGGTGGCAACCCTGAAGCTTTCTTT - TRBJ1-1 15 TRBD1 TRBV29-1
CASSRPSDTIYF TGTGCCAGCAGTCGACCCTCTGACACCATATATTTT - TRBJ1-3 12 - TRBV28
CASSIFHLGDRDTQYF TGTGCCAGTAGTATTTTCCATTTAGGGGATAGGGATACGCAGTATTTT - TRBJ2-3 16 - TRBV19
CAAKPGHISNQPQHF TGTGCCGCTAAACCGGGCCACATTAGCAATCAGCCCCAGCATTTT - TRBJ1-5 15 - TRBV6-5
CASSLSARGETQYF TGTGCCAGCAGTTTATCGGCTCGAGGGGAGACCCAGTACTTC - TRBJ2-5 14 - TRBV27
CASMWSPYNEQFF TGTGCCAGCATGTGGAGTCCCTACAATGAGCAGTTCTTC - TRBJ2-1 13 - TRBV2
CASGQYSYEQYF TGTGCCAGCGGACAGTACTCCTACGAGCAGTACTTC - TRBJ2-7 12 - TRBV2
CASSYKGAQSEAFF TGTGCCAGCAGTTACAAGGGGGCTCAGAGTGAAGCTTTCTTT - TRBJ1-1 14 TRBD1 TRBV6-2/TRBV6-3
CASSLQGGEETQYF TGCGCCAGCAGCTTGCAGGGAGGAGAAGAGACCCAGTACTTC - TRBJ2-5 14 - TRBV5-1
CASSVAGQGAEAFF TGTGCCAGCAGCGTAGCTGGACAGGGTGCTGAAGCTTTCTTT - TRBJ1-1 14 TRBD1 TRBV9